One and the same sample provided the 14 T cell receptor beta chains below, sequenced in a study of CD8 T cells in ankylosing spondylitis. TCRdb reanalysed the 5' RACE reads using MiXCR and keeps one entry per CDR3 protein. The sample lists around 180,000 distinct CDR3 sequences; 10% to 15% were seen once. The sample consisted of blood, either unsorted or a sorted T cell fraction (not recorded which). These receptors all come from a female donor with ankylosing spondylitis or in good health (not recorded which).

This clonotype was recorded at least ten times. V usage is TRBV7-2 and J usage is TRBJ2-7; 9 nucleotides match TRBD2. The germline CDR1 and CDR2 sequences are SGHTA and FQGNSA. The CDR3 runs 15 residues. V was pared by 0 bases and J by 6 bases, with 6 bases of the junction left unmatched. The CDR3 nucleotides are TGTGCCAGCAGCTTAGCGGGGGCGGGAGGGATCGAGCAGTACTTC. Its protein product is CASSLAGAGGIEQYF. The whole variable domain, remainder taken from reference TRBV7-2 and TRBJ2-7, is GAGVSQSPSNKVTEKGKDVELRCDPISGHTALYWYRQSLGQGLEFLIYFQGNSAPDKSGLPSDRFSAERTGGSVSTLTIQRTQQEDSAVYLCASSLAGAGGIEQYFGPGTRLTVT.

Many counts were recorded for this clonotype. J is TRBJ1-1 and V is TRBV12-3 or TRBV12-4; 9 bases align to TRBD1. V lost 4 bases, J lost 1 base, and 4 bases stayed unmatched. The length of the CDR3 is 15 residues. The DNA of the CDR3 is TGTGCCAGCAGTTGGGGGACAGGGACGAACACTGAAGCTTTCTTT. This codes for CASSWGTGTNTEAFF.

Many counts were recorded for this clonotype. J is TRBJ2-3 and V is TRBV5-1; D may correspond to TRBD1 or TRBD2 (5 bases each). Trimming removed 4 bases from V and 5 bases from J, with 14 bases in between. Germline lookup yields CDR1 SGHRS and CDR2 YFSETQ. This CDR3 has 14 amino acids. Written as DNA, the CDR3 is TGCGCCAGCAGCCTCGCGCCGGGACGAGATACGCAGTATTTT. Protein sequence: CASSLAPGRDTQYF. Based on the CDR3 plus reference TRBV5-1 and TRBJ2-3, the full variable domain is KAGVTQTPRYLIKTRGQQVTLSCSPISGHRSVSWYQQTPGQGLQFLFEYFSETQRNKGNFPGRFSGRQFSNSRSEMNVSTLELGDSALYLCASSLAPGRDTQYFGPGTRLTVL.

A few counts support this clonotype. The chain joins TRBV18 to TRBJ2-2; D is ambiguous. Trimming removed 4 bases from V and 5 bases from J, with 8 bases in between. The CDR3 is 13 amino acids. Germline loops: CDR1 KGHSH, CDR2 LQKENI. This CDR3 reads CASSLQRTGELFF. The CDR3 region has the DNA TGTGCCAGCTCACTACAGCGAACCGGGGAGCTGTTTTTT.

This clonotype came up many times. The chain has TRBV4-3 and TRBJ2-1; 7 bases agree with TRBD2. Germline V gene data show CDR1 as LGHNA and CDR2 as YSLEER. V gave up 1 base and J gave up 8 bases; unmatched junction bases: 20. The CDR3 contains 19 residues. In nucleotides, the CDR3 is TGCGCCAGCAGCCAAGCCCGGAGGGTCACGGGGCGGGAGCTCCATGAGCAGTTCTTC. It is translated as CASSQARRVTGRELHEQFF.

The chain uses TRBV27 and TRBJ2-2; perhaps TRBD1 as D (6 bases). The CDR3 covers 14 residues. Deletions cut 2 bases from V and 7 bases from J, with 11 bases between. CDR1 and CDR2 from the germline V gene are MNHEY and SMNVEV (reference sequence). The CDR3 sequence is CASSLTGFSGELFF. The CDR3 DNA is TGTGCCAGCAGTTTAACAGGGTTCAGCGGGGAGCTGTTTTTT.

Remarks on this clonotype: Just one base apart from a much larger clone, this may be a read error. The rearrangement uses TRBV4-2 and TRBJ1-1, with no clear D. Germline CDR1 LGHNA, CDR2 YNFKEQ. Trimming took 1 base from V and 0 from J, leaving 9 bases between them. This CDR3 region has 15 residues. For the CDR3, the DNA is TGTGCCAGCAGCCAAGGTCGGGGAGTGAACACTGAAGCTTTCTTT. It codes for CASSQGRGVNTEAFF.

This clonotype was seen ten or more times. V is TRBV10-3 and J is TRBJ2-7; D may match TRBD1 or TRBD2 (5 bases each). CDR1 ENHRY and CDR2 SYGVKD come from the germline V gene. Trimming pared 6 bases from V and 3 bases from J, leaving 12 bases between. The CDR3 loop spans 13 amino acids. The CDR3 loop is CAIRPGTRYEQYF. The CDR3 DNA follows: TGTGCCATCAGGCCAGGGACGCGCTACGAGCAGTACTTC.

V and J are TRBV12-3 or TRBV12-4 and TRBJ2-1; D tentatively fits TRBD1 or TRBD2 (5 bases each). The CDR3 is made up of 15 amino acids. V gave up 5 bases and J gave up 3 bases, with 14 bases separating them. CDR3 DNA: TGTGCCAGCAGTCTCGGGGCAGCTTACTACAATGAGCAGTTCTTC. Its translation is CASSLGAAYYNEQFF.

This clonotype was counted ten times or more. The chain has TRBV20-1 and TRBJ1-1, with D unresolved. The germline CDR1 and CDR2 sequences are DFQATT and SNEGSKA (reference sequence). The CDR3 spans 12 residues. Trimming stripped 4 bases from V and 4 bases from J, with 10 bases between. CDR3 protein: CSAKPGATEAFF. The CDR3, as DNA: TGCAGTGCTAAGCCGGGAGCCACTGAAGCTTTCTTT.

This clonotype occurred a few times. This sequence joins TRBV18 and TRBJ2-5; D unresolved. Trimming took 5 bases from V and 3 from J, leaving 10 bases between them. The CDR3 is made up of 13 amino acids. The V gene's germline CDR1 is KGHSH and CDR2 LQKENI. CDR3 sequence (DNA): TGTGCCAGCTCAGGCGACTTAGAAGAGACCCAGTACTTC. Translation: CASSGDLEETQYF.

This clonotype was detected ten times or more. The V and J genes are TRBV6-1 and TRBJ2-1; TRBD2 matches at 9 bases. Per the germline V gene, CDR1 is MNHNS and CDR2 is SASEGT. J was trimmed by 6 bases and V by 3 bases; bases with no gene match: 6. CDR3 size: 15 residues. The CDR3 sequence is CASSDRGTSRNEQFF. The DNA for the CDR3 is TGTGCCAGCAGTGATCGGGGGACTAGCCGCAATGAGCAGTTCTTC.

This clonotype appeared a few times. The chain has TRBV9 and TRBJ2-3, with D unresolved. This CDR3 is built from 13 residues. The germline gives CDR1 SGDLS, CDR2 YYNGEE. V lost 0 bases and J 5 bases, leaving 7 bases between the germline ends. The CDR3 spells CASSVGPGDTQYF. In DNA, the CDR3 is TGTGCCAGCAGCGTAGGACCCGGAGATACGCAGTATTTT.

This clonotype was observed at least ten times. The V call is TRBV6-2 or TRBV6-3, the J call TRBJ1-4; a weak D match, TRBD1 (5 bases). V shed 6 bases and J shed 5 bases, with 19 bases lying between them. CDR3 length: 16 amino acids. Per the germline V gene, CDR1 is MNHEY and CDR2 is SVGEGT. The DNA for the CDR3 is TGTGCCAGCAGCCAGCCCGGGGTGGGGCTGAATGAAAAACTGTTTTTT. Translating it yields CASSQPGVGLNEKLFF.